These 9 T cell receptor beta chains were sequenced from one sample in a study of shared clonotypes between healthy human individuals. Assay: immunoSEQ multiplex PCR; the TCRdb copy retains only in-frame clones and omits some. The repertoire holds approximately 840,000 clones, with 95% to 97% as singletons. It was CD45RO-negative cells, positively selected for CCR7, that made up naive CD8 cells, with terminally differentiated effector memory CD45RA+ cells excluded. The sequencing input was naive CD8+ T cells sorted from blood. These TCRs come from a man under 40 in good health.

The chain recombines TRBV7-3 with TRBJ2-1; 7 nucleotides line up with TRBD1. V shed 3 bases, J shed 7 bases, and the junction held 3 bases outside the gene matches. The CDR3 sequence is 13 residues long. CDR1 and CDR2 (germline): SGHTA, FQGTGA. For the CDR3, the DNA is TGTGCCAGCAGCTTCGAGACAGGGAATGAGCAGTTCTTC. It is translated as CASSFETGNEQFF.

The V gene is TRBV4-1, the J gene TRBJ2-5; no definite D call. In germline, CDR1 is MGHRA, CDR2 YSYEKL. The CDR3 covers 14 residues. Trimming shortened V by 1 base and J by 0 bases, and 6 bases separated the two germline ends. CDR3 sequence reads: CASSQVPNQETQYF. In DNA, the CDR3 is TGCGCCAGCAGCCAAGTACCGAACCAAGAGACCCAGTACTTC.

Concerning this clone: At the DNA level, this CDR3 is encoded by other sequences in the same sample as well. The chain employs TRBV5-1 and TRBJ2-7, with no clear D. This CDR3 has 13 residues. In germline, CDR1 is SGHRS, CDR2 YFSETQ. V was shortened by 0 bases and J by 3 bases, with 7 bases between the two germline ends. The CDR3 is CASSLGHNYEQYF. The CDR3 nucleotides are TGCGCCAGCAGCTTGGGACACAACTACGAGCAGTACTTC.

The chain is built from TRBV4-3 and TRBJ1-5, with D unresolved. The V gene lost 0 bases and the J gene lost 5 bases, with 11 bases spanning the gap. This CDR3 has 15 amino acids. Germline V lookup: CDR1 LGHNA, CDR2 YSLEER. CDR3 DNA: TGCGCCAGCAGCCAAGATCGGCAGAACTATCAGCCCCAGCATTTT. Its protein product is CASSQDRQNYQPQHF.

The chain employs TRBV19 and TRBJ2-7, with D possibly TRBD2 on 5 matching bases. V lost 5 bases, J lost 0 bases, and 14 bases lay in between. The germline gives CDR1 LNHDA, CDR2 SQIVND (reference sequence). The CDR3 has 15 residues. The CDR3 region has the DNA TGTGCCAGTAGTGAGGTCGAGCGGAGCTCCTACGAGCAGTACTTC. It encodes CASSEVERSSYEQYF.

The rearrangement uses TRBV5-6 and TRBJ2-2, with D perhaps being TRBD1 or TRBD2 (5 bases each). CDR3 length: 15 residues. Trimming left V 4 bases short and J 4 bases short, with 14 bases between. CDR1 is SGHDT, CDR2 YYEEEE, per germline. CDR3 DNA sequence: TGTGCCAGCAGCCCCCAGGGACCCCGCACCGGGGAGCTGTTTTTT. Its protein is CASSPQGPRTGELFF. Based on the CDR3 plus reference TRBV5-6 and TRBJ2-2, the full variable domain is DAGVTQSPTHLIKTRGQQVTLRCSPKSGHDTVSWYQQALGQGPQFIFQYYEEEERQRGNFPDRFSGHQFPNYSSELNVNALLLGDSALYLCASSPQGPRTGELFFGEGSRLTVL.

This clone occurred once. V and J are TRBV15 and TRBJ2-3; tentatively, D is TRBD2 (5 bases). The CDR3 has 14 amino acids. The germline gives CDR1 LNHNV, CDR2 YYDKDF (reference sequence). V gave up 3 bases and J gave up 4 bases, with 11 bases separating them. The CDR3: CATSSTKDSDTQYF. The CDR3 DNA reads as TGTGCCACCAGCAGTACAAAGGACTCAGATACGCAGTATTTT.

V gene TRBV7-2 combines with J gene TRBJ2-7, with D possibly TRBD1 on 5 matching bases. Trimming took 3 bases from V and 4 from J, leaving 7 bases between them. The CDR3 has 12 amino acids. Germline-derived CDR1 and CDR2 are SGHTA and FQGNSA. This CDR3 is CASSLPGYEQYF. Here the CDR3 DNA reads TGTGCCAGCAGCTTGCCAGGGTACGAGCAGTACTTC.

V usage is TRBV7-9 and J usage is TRBJ2-1, with 7 bases lining up with TRBD1. CDR3 size: 17 residues. J lost 0 bases, V lost 5 bases, and 10 bases had no gene match. CDR1 SEHNR and CDR2 FQNEAQ come from the germline V gene (reference sequence). DNA for the CDR3: TGTGCCAGCAGCCCTCCGACAGGGTATCACTCCTACAATGAGCAGTTCTTC. This sequence encodes CASSPPTGYHSYNEQFF. Full variable domain (rest looked up from reference TRBV7-9 and TRBJ2-1): DTGVSQNPRHKITKRGQNVTFRCDPISEHNRLYWYRQTLGQGPEFLTYFQNEAQLEKSRLLSDRFSAERPKGSFSTLEIQRTEQGDSAMYLCASSPPTGYHSYNEQFFGPGTRLTVL.